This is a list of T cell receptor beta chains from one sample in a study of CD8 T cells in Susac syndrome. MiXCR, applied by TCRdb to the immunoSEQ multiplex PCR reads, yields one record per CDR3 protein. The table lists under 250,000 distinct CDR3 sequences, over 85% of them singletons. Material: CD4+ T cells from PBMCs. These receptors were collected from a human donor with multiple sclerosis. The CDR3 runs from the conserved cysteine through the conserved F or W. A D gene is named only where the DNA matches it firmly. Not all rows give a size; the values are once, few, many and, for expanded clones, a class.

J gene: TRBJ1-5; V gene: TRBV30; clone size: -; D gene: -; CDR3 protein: CAWSVQGNQPQHF; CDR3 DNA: TGTGCCTGGAGTGTACAGGGCAATCAGCCCCAGCATTTT
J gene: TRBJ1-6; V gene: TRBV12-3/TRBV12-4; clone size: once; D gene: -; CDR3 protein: CASSPLNSPLHF; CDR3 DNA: TGTGCCAGCAGTCCCCTTAATTCACCCCTCCACTTT
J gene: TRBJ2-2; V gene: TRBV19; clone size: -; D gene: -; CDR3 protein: CASRVVGGELFF; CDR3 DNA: TGTGCCAGTAGGGTCGTTGGCGGGGAGCTGTTTTTT
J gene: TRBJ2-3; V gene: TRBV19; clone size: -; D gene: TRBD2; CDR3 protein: CASSIAGGGPDTQYF; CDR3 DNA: TGTGCCAGTAGTATAGCGGGAGGCGGCCCAGATACGCAGTATTTT
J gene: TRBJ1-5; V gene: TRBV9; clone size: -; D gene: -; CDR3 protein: CASSETSWGNQPQHF; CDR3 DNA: TGTGCCAGCAGCGAAACCTCCTGGGGCAATCAGCCCCAGCATTTT
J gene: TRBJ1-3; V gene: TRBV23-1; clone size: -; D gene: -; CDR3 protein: CASSQDQGSGNTIYF; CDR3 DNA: TGCGCCAGCAGTCAAGATCAGGGGTCTGGAAACACCATATATTTT
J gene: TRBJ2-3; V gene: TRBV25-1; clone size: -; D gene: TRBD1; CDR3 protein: CASSGGQGAWDTQYF; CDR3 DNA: TGTGCCAGCAGTGGGGGACAGGGGGCATGGGATACGCAGTATTTT
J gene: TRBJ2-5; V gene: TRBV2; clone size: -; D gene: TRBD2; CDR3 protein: CASSGVAGVRETQYF; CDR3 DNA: TGTGCCAGCAGTGGGGTAGCGGGAGTACGAGAGACCCAGTACTTC
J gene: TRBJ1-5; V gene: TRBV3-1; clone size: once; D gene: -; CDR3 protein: CASGQGNQPQHF; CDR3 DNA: TGTGCCAGCGGCCAGGGGAATCAGCCCCAGCATTTT
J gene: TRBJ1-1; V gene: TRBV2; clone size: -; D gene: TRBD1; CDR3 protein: CASSAWGGQGNTEAFF; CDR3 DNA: TGTGCCAGCAGTGCCTGGGGGGGACAGGGGAACACTGAAGCTTTCTTT
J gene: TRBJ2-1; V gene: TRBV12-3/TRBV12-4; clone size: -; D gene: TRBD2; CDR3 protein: CASSPTGLAGGNEQFF; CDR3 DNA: TGTGCCAGCAGTCCCACGGGACTAGCGGGAGGGAATGAGCAGTTCTTC
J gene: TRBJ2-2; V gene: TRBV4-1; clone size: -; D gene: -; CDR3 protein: CASSQAPQAGELFF; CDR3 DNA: TGCGCCAGCAGCCAAGCCCCCCAGGCCGGGGAGCTGTTTTTT
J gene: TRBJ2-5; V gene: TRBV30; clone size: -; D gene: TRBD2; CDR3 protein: CAGTGLADQETQYF; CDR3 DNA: TGTGCCGGGACGGGACTAGCGGACCAAGAGACCCAGTACTTC
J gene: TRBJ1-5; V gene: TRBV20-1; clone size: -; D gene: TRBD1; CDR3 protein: CSASRWDRGLVSNQPQHF; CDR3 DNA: TGCAGTGCGAGCCGATGGGACAGGGGATTAGTTAGCAATCAGCCCCAGCATTTT
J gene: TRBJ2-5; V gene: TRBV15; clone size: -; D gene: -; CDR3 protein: CATSRGDMQETQYF; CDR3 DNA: TGTGCCACCAGCAGAGGGGACATGCAAGAGACCCAGTACTTC
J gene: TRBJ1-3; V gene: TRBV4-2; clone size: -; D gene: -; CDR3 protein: CASSQAGQSSGNTIYF; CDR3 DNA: TGTGCCAGCAGCCAAGCTGGGCAGAGCTCTGGAAACACCATATATTTT
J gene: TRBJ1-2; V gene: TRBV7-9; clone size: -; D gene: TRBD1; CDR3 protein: CASSPLGRGQSGYTF; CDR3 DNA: TGTGCCAGCAGCCCCCTAGGCAGGGGGCAAAGTGGCTACACCTTC
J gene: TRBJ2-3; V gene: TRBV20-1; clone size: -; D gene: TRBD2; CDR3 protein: CSAGAGAKDTQYF; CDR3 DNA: TGCAGTGCTGGAGCGGGAGCGAAAGATACGCAGTATTTT
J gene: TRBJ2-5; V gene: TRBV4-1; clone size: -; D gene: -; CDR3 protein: CASSQVSQPGETQYF; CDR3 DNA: TGCGCCAGCAGCCAAGTATCCCAACCGGGGGAGACCCAGTACTTC
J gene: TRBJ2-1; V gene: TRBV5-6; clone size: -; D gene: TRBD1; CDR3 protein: CASSLGWDRGSNEQFF; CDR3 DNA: TGTGCCAGCAGCTTGGGTTGGGACAGGGGGTCCAATGAGCAGTTCTTC
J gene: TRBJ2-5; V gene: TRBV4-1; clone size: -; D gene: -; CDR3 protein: CASSQGIGVLQETQYF; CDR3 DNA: TGCGCCAGCAGCCAAGGAATCGGGGTTCTCCAAGAGACCCAGTACTTC
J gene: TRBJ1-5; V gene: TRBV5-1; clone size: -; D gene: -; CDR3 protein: CASSWGQGQPQHF; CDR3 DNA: TGCGCCAGCAGCTGGGGGCAGGGGCAGCCCCAGCATTTT
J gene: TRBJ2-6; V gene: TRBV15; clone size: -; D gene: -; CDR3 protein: CATSREYGGLGGANVLTF; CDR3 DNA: TGTGCCACCAGCAGAGAGTATGGGGGGTTAGGTGGGGCCAACGTCCTGACTTTC
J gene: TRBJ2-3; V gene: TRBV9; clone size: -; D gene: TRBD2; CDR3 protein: CASSVGVLAGTSTDTQYF; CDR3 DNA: TGTGCCAGCAGCGTAGGTGTGCTAGCGGGAACTAGCACAGATACGCAGTATTTT
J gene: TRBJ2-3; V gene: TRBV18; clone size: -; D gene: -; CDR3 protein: CASSPGLSGTDTQYF; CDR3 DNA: TGTGCCAGCTCTCCCGGACTATCAGGAACAGATACGCAGTATTTT
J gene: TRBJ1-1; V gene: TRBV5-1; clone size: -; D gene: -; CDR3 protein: CASSYELKQRAFF; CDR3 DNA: TGCGCCAGCAGTTACGAATTAAAACAGAGGGCTTTCTTT
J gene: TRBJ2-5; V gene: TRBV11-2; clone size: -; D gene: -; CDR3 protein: CASSHIPFQETQYF; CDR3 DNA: TGTGCCAGCAGCCACATACCCTTCCAAGAGACCCAGTACTTC
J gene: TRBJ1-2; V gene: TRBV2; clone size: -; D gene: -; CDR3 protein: CASSDQGKGGYTF; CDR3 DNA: TGTGCCAGCAGTGACCAGGGAAAAGGTGGCTACACCTTC
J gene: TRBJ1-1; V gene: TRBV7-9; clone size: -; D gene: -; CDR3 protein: CASSSAGGEAFF; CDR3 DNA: TGTGCCAGCAGCTCGGCGGGGGGTGAAGCTTTCTTT
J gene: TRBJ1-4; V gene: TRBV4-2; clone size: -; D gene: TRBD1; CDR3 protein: CASSPGTGFGPDEKLFF; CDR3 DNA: TGTGCCAGCAGCCCCGGGACAGGGTTCGGTCCGGATGAAAAACTGTTTTTT
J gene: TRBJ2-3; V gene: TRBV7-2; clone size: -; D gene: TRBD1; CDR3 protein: CASSLHRGSTDTQYF; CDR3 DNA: TGTGCCAGCAGCTTACACAGGGGGAGCACAGATACGCAGTATTTT
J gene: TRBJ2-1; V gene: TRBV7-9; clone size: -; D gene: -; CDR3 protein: CASIAEGSRDWGSYNEQFF; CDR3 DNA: TGTGCCAGCATCGCTGAGGGGTCGCGGGATTGGGGCTCCTACAATGAGCAGTTCTTC
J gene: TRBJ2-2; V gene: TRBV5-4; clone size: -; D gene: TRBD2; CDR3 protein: CASSRVAGGPIGELFF; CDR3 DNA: TGTGCCAGCAGCCGGGTGGCGGGAGGGCCAATCGGGGAGCTGTTTTTT
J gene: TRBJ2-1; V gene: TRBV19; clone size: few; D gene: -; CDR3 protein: CASSISSAVRSYNEQFF; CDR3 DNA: TGTGCCAGTAGTATATCTTCCGCAGTTCGCTCCTACAATGAGCAGTTCTTC
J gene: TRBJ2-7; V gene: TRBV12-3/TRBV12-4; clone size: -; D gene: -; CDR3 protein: CASSGGSGGRNHEQYF; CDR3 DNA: TGTGCCAGCAGTGGTGGGTCGGGGGGCCGTAACCACGAGCAGTACTTC
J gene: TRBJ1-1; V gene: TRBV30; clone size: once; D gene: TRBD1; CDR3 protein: CAWSLDRGNTEAFF; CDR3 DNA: TGTGCCTGGTCTCTGGACAGGGGGAACACTGAAGCTTTCTTT
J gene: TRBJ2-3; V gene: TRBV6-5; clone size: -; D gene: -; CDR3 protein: CASRREGTDTQYF; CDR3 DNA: TGTGCCAGCAGGCGTGAGGGGACAGATACGCAGTATTTT
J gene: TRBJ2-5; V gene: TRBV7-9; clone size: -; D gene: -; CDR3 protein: CASNFPGPQETQYF; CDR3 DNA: TGTGCCAGCAACTTTCCGGGACCCCAAGAGACCCAGTACTTC
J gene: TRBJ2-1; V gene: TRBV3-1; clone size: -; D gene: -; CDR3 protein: CASSQDFRNEQFF; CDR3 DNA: TGTGCCAGCAGCCAAGATTTCCGGAATGAGCAGTTCTTC
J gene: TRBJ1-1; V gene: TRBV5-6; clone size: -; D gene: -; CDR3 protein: CASSLTGLGGTEAFF; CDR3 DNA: TGTGCCAGCAGCTTGACAGGGCTTGGCGGCACTGAAGCTTTCTTT
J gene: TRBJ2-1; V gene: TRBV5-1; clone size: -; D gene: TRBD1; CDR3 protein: CASSPQQGASNEQFF; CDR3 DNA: TGCGCCAGCAGTCCTCAACAGGGGGCCAGCAATGAGCAGTTCTTC
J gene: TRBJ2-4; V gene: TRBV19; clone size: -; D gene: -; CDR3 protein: CAAGDIAFAF; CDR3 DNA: TGTGCCGCCGGGGATATAGCATTCGCCTTC
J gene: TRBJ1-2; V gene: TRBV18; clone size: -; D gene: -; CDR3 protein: CASSPGRTNYGYTF; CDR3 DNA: TGTGCCAGCTCACCAGGGCGGACTAACTATGGCTACACCTTC
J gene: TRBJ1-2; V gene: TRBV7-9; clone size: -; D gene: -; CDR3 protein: CASSPDRPSYGYTF; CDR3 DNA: TGTGCCAGCAGCCCAGACAGACCCAGCTATGGCTACACCTTC
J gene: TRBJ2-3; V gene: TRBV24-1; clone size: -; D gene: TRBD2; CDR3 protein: CATSETATSVSTDTQYF; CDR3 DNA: TGTGCCACCAGTGAAACAGCTACTAGCGTTAGCACAGATACGCAGTATTTT
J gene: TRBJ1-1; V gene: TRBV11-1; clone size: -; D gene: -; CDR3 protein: CASSLDRAVTEAFF; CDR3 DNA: TGTGCCAGCAGCTTAGACCGGGCCGTGACAGAAGCTTTCTTT
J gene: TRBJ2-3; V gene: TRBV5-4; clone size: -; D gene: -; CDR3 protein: CASSLIRPGADTQYF; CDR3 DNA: TGTGCCAGCAGCTTGATCCGGCCCGGAGCAGATACGCAGTATTTT
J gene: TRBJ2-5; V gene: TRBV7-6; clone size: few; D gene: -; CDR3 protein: CASSLGGGKTQYF; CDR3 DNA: TGTGCCAGCAGCTTAGGCGGCGGGAAGACCCAGTACTTC
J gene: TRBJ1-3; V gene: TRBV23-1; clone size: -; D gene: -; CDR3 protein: CASHPRGTPGNTIYF; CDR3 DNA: TGCGCCAGCCATCCCCGGGGAACCCCTGGAAACACCATATATTTT
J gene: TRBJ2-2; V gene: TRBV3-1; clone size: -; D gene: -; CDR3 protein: CASTQEPVTGELFF; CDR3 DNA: TGTGCCAGCACCCAGGAACCGGTCACCGGGGAGCTGTTTTTT
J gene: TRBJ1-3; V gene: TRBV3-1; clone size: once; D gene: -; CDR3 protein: CASSQDWVPGNTIYF; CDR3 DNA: TGTGCCAGCAGCCAAGACTGGGTACCTGGAAACACCATATATTTT
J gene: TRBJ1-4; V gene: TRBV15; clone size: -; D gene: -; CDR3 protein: CATSSPKSGGGEKLFF; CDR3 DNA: TGTGCCACCAGCAGCCCCAAGTCGGGGGGCGGAGAAAAACTGTTTTTT
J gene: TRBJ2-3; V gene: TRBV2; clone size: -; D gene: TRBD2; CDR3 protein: CASSVAGSTDTQYF; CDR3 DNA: TGTGCCAGCAGTGTAGCGGGAAGCACAGATACGCAGTATTTT